Sequencing of this TCR beta chain was carried out in a study of PD-1 blockade in classical Hodgkin lymphoma. Study information: The nivolumab dose that patients received was 3 mg/kg, given intravenously every 2 weeks. Study-wide results and caveats: Newly diagnosed patients reportedly trailed healthy donors in baseline TCR diversity. Whoever responded completely had baseline diversity much like that seen in newly diagnosed patients.

Every patient experienced relapse after autologous stem cell transplantation, and brentuximab vedotin exposure varied. The best responses consisted of complete response, partial response or progressive disease. Assay: immunoSEQ multiplex PCR; the TCRdb copy retains only in-frame clones and omits some. The data show 20,000 or so clones, with 65% to 90% seen just once and about 24% held by the top ten. In the case of this clone: Its antigen remains unidentified.

Germline loops: CDR1 SGHRS, CDR2 YFSETQ. The CDR3 covers 14 residues. V lost 0 bases and J lost 3; bases outside the gene matches: 3. Here the sequenced sample was peripheral blood mononuclear cells (PBMCs), taken at baseline. This receptor was identified in a human donor with classical Hodgkin lymphoma. The gene calls are TRBV5-1 and TRBJ2-7; the match to TRBD1 covers 7 bases. The CDR3 bases are TGCGCCAGCAGCTTGGGCAGGGGGTTCTACGAGCAGTACTTC. Its translation: CASSLGRGFYEQYF.